Listed below are T cell receptor beta chains from one sample, sequenced in a study of T cell changes during pregnancy in multiple sclerosis. TCRdb keeps only in-frame clones here, not all; method: immunoSEQ multiplex PCR. Here the sample spans some 100,000 clones, about 92% being singletons. Material: peripheral blood, obtained in the second trimester of pregnancy. The receptors here all came from a female donor with multiple sclerosis, enrolled in a pregnancy study. Each CDR3 is given with its conserved first and last residue.

V gene: TRBV7-9; J gene: TRBJ1-4; CDR3 protein: CASSLLVGGEKLFF
V gene: TRBV7-9; J gene: TRBJ2-7; CDR3 protein: CASSSPGLGSYEQYF
V gene: TRBV14; J gene: TRBJ2-7; CDR3 protein: CASSLGTYEQYF
V gene: TRBV19; J gene: TRBJ1-1; CDR3 protein: CASSPGTGYTEAFF
V gene: TRBV27; J gene: TRBJ1-6; CDR3 protein: CASSLSGRVAWSPLHF
V gene: TRBV11-2; J gene: TRBJ2-1; CDR3 protein: CASSLSPRLAGGRLGQFF
V gene: TRBV15; J gene: TRBJ1-1; CDR3 protein: CATSRATGRGRTEAFF
V gene: TRBV9; J gene: TRBJ2-3; CDR3 protein: CASSVDPAGLVGDTQYF
V gene: TRBV6-5; J gene: TRBJ1-1; CDR3 protein: CASSYGGEAFF
V gene: TRBV5-1; J gene: TRBJ1-4; CDR3 protein: CASSPTEGSATNEKLFF
V gene: TRBV6-4; J gene: TRBJ2-1; CDR3 protein: CASSNRGLNEQFF
V gene: TRBV29-1; J gene: TRBJ2-2; CDR3 protein: CSVDLGQGVAGELFF
V gene: TRBV2; J gene: TRBJ2-1; CDR3 protein: CASSYSGLAGVYNEQFF
V gene: TRBV25-1; J gene: TRBJ1-2; CDR3 protein: CASSEWAGGRAVGYGYTF
V gene: TRBV15; J gene: TRBJ2-1; CDR3 protein: CATSSTYNEQFF
V gene: TRBV27; J gene: TRBJ1-1; CDR3 protein: CASSLSSESTEAFF
V gene: TRBV27; J gene: TRBJ2-1; CDR3 protein: CASRVLAGGLPYNEQFF
V gene: TRBV7-7; J gene: TRBJ2-5; CDR3 protein: CASSLVAGGQETQYF
V gene: TRBV5-6; J gene: TRBJ2-1; CDR3 protein: CASSSGLRGLFYNEQFF
V gene: TRBV7-9; J gene: TRBJ1-1; CDR3 protein: CASSSLGVTEAFF